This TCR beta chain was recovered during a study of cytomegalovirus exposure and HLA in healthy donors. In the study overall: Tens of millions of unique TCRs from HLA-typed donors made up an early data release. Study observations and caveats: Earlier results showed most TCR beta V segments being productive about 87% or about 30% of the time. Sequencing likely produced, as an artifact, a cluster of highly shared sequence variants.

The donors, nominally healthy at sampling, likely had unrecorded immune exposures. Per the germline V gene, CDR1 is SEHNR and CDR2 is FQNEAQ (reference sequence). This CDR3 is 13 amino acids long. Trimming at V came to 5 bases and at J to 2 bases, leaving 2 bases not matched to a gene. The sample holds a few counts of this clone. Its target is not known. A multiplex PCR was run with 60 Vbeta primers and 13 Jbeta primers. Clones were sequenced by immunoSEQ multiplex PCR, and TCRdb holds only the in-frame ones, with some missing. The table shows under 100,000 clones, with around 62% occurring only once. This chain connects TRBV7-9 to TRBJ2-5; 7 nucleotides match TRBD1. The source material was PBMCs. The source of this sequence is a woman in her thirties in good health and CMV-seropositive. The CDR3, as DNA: TGTGCCAGCAGCCCGACAGGGCAAGAGACCCAGTACTTC. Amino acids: CASSPTGQETQYF.